These T cell receptor beta chains were read from a single sample in a study of blood T cell repertoires in COVID-19. The protocol was immunoSEQ multiplex PCR, while the TCRdb copy is restricted to in-frame clones and leaves out a portion. The sample lists roughly 190,000 clones, roughly four fifths seen once, with about an eighth in the top ten. What was sequenced was PBMCs or T cells enriched from blood (not recorded which). These receptors all stem from a man between 40 and 49 years old who had recovered from COVID-19. CDR3s leave out the opening cysteine and the closing phenylalanine or tryptophan. Fields, in order: V gene, clone size, J gene, CDR3 protein. Clone size is stated in some rows and not others, as once, few, many or a class when expanded.

>TRBV15|once|TRBJ2-7
ATSGTRLAEPYEQY
>TRBV5-1|.|TRBJ2-1
ASSLTSGSGGNEQF
>TRBV29-1|.|TRBJ2-3
SVEGGASGIGGTDTQY
>TRBV5-4|.|TRBJ1-2
ASSLAGQFVYGYT
>TRBV19|.|TRBJ1-5
ASSGTGGRQPQH
>TRBV9|.|TRBJ2-2
ASSVYSTGELF
>TRBV6-5|.|TRBJ1-2
ASSYATGVSRYGYT
>TRBV14|.|TRBJ2-5
ASSQAVSQETQY
>TRBV28|.|TRBJ2-1
ASSSRVRRF
>TRBV6-5|.|TRBJ1-4
ASSLFQGTVGEKLF
>TRBV9|.|TRBJ2-3
ASSVGGQTDTQY
>TRBV6-5|.|TRBJ1-1
ASRRGGGTEAF
>TRBV29-1|.|TRBJ2-7
SVGEYYEQY
>TRBV7-3|once|TRBJ2-3
ASSLPGGREGNTQY
>TRBV25-1|.|TRBJ1-3
ASSPTTGTGNTIY
>TRBV19|.|TRBJ1-1
ASSLRAGLQAF
>TRBV29-1|.|TRBJ2-7
SVVRLGQVTYEQY
>TRBV4-3|few|TRBJ2-1
ASSYSQRDDNEQF
>TRBV9|.|TRBJ2-1
ASSLSPTEDNEQF
>TRBV29-1|.|TRBJ2-7
SGGLAGTGEQY
>TRBV7-3|.|TRBJ2-1
ASSFNAGGANEQF
>TRBV9|.|TRBJ2-6
ASSVGLSGANVLT
>TRBV5-1|.|TRBJ1-6
ASSLVVSDEGSPLH
>TRBV5-5|.|TRBJ2-3
ASSLARLAGATDTQY
>TRBV6-4|.|TRBJ2-1
ASSSRGQGWTSAANEQF
>TRBV7-3|.|TRBJ1-2
ASRQLRQAGGYT
>TRBV9|.|TRBJ1-3
ASSQTPGARGYRSGNTIY
>TRBV5-1|.|TRBJ1-6
ASSVSGTLNSPLH
>TRBV6-1|.|TRBJ2-7
ASSDRGGIGYEQY
>TRBV7-3|.|TRBJ2-2
ASSFLGQGTGELF